The 30 T cell receptor beta chains below come from one sample, sequenced in a study of blood T cell repertoires in COVID-19. Profiling relied on immunoSEQ multiplex PCR, and the TCRdb table lists in-frame clones only, not all of them. The profile covers tens of thousands of clones, with roughly 90% appearing a single time and over 2.5% taken by the ten largest. The source material was peripheral blood. These receptors were obtained from a human donor in a cohort sampled during active COVID-19.

This chain uses TRBV28 with TRBJ2-5; 7 bases are shared with TRBD2. Losses at the gene ends were 6 bases for V and 3 bases for J; bases not matched to a gene: 7. This CDR3 is built from 14 residues. CDR1 is MDHEN, CDR2 SYDVKM, per germline. The CDR3 DNA reads TGTGCCAGCAGCCCCGGGGGGAGAGAAGAGACCCAGTACTTC. Its protein is CASSPGGREETQYF.

The chain has TRBV19 and TRBJ2-3; 7 bases fit TRBD1. CDR1 and CDR2 (germline): LNHDA, SQIVND (reference sequence). The V segment lost 1 base and the J segment 0 bases; nucleotides outside the gene matches: 7. This CDR3 is 17 amino acids long. The CDR3 DNA follows: TGTGCCAGTAGTATAGCAGCCAGGGGGTTAAGCACAGATACGCAGTATTTT. It yields the protein CASSIAARGLSTDTQYF.

This rearrangement joins TRBV6-8 to TRBJ1-6; TRBD1 might be the D (5 bases). The CDR3 is made up of 16 amino acids. V shed 6 bases and J shed 6 bases, with 18 bases lying between them. Germline V gene data show CDR1 as MNHGY and CDR2 as SAAAGT. CDR3 bases: TGTGCCAGCAGACCGTTCGTGCAGGGAAGTAATTCACCCCTCCACTTT. Translating gives CASRPFVQGSNSPLHF.

The chain employs TRBV4-1 and TRBJ2-3, with D possibly matching TRBD2 (5 bases). The CDR3 totals 16 residues. With 3 bases removed from V and 0 bases from J, the gap between germline ends came to 13 bases. Germline CDR1 and CDR2: MGHRA and YSYEKL. This chain's CDR3 is CASSHSAAESTDTQYF. CDR3 DNA: TGCGCCAGCAGCCACTCAGCAGCGGAAAGCACAGATACGCAGTATTTT.

The V and J genes are TRBV11-2 and TRBJ2-4, with D uncertain. CDR3 size: 14 residues. Germline V lookup: CDR1 SGHAT, CDR2 FQNNGV. Trimming cost V 1 base and J 7 bases, with 11 bases left between them. In nucleotides, the CDR3 is TGTGCCAGCAGCTTAGGGGCGCAGTGGAACATTCAGTACTTC. Translation gives CASSLGAQWNIQYF.

The chain employs TRBV7-2 and TRBJ2-7; no clear D gene. Per germline, CDR1 SGHTA and CDR2 FQGNSA. V lost 1 base and J lost 7, with 17 bases in between. The CDR3 is made up of 15 amino acids. This CDR3 is CASSLESSLPREQYF. Written as DNA, the CDR3 is TGTGCCAGCAGCTTAGAAAGCAGCTTACCTAGGGAGCAGTACTTC.

CDR3 bases: TGCGCCAGCTCACCCGGGGGAGGTACCTACGAGCAGTACTTC. Its translation: CASSPGGGTYEQYF. V gene TRBV5-1 combines with J gene TRBJ2-7; D is possibly TRBD2 (6 bases). V was pared by 7 bases and J by 2 bases, with 16 bases between. Germline CDR1 reads SGHRS; CDR2 reads YFSETQ. The CDR3 is 14 residues long. The full variable domain, rest sourced from reference TRBV5-1 and TRBJ2-7, is KAGVTQTPRYLIKTRGQQVTLSCSPISGHRSVSWYQQTPGQGLQFLFEYFSETQRNKGNFPGRFSGRQFSNSRSEMNVSTLELGDSALYLCASSPGGGTYEQYFGPGTRLTVT.

The chain couples TRBV29-1 to TRBJ2-3; 7 nucleotides match TRBD1. Germline lookup yields CDR1 SQVTM and CDR2 ANQGSEA. The V gene end was trimmed by 4 bases and the J gene end by 5 bases; junction bases not matched to a gene: 3. The CDR3 totals 12 residues. The chain's CDR3 is CSVGAGGDTQYF. In DNA, the CDR3 is TGCAGCGTTGGGGCAGGGGGAGATACGCAGTATTTT.

V gene TRBV3-1 (or the pseudogene TRBV3-2) combines with J gene TRBJ2-7; the match to TRBD2 covers 9 bases. J lost 3 bases, V lost 4 bases, and 1 base had no gene match. The CDR3 covers 13 residues. Germline lookup yields CDR1 LGHDT and CDR2 YNNKEL (reference sequence). For the CDR3, the DNA is TGTGCCAGCAGCCTGACTAGCGGCTACGAGCAGTACTTC. Its protein product is CASSLTSGYEQYF.

The CDR3 loop is CASSIGQGQVAKNIQYF. CDR3 in DNA: TGTGCCAGCAGCATTGGACAGGGCCAAGTAGCCAAAAACATTCAGTACTTC. The chain links TRBV7-9 to TRBJ2-4; 8 bases line up with TRBD1. Germline CDR1 SEHNR, CDR2 FQNEAQ (reference sequence). Germline trimming cut 5 bases from V and 0 bases from J; bases unmatched to any gene: 9. There are 17 residues in the CDR3.

The V gene is TRBV4-2, the J gene TRBJ2-5, with TRBD2 identical over 14 bases. The CDR3 is made up of 16 amino acids. Losses at the gene ends were 1 base for V and 5 bases for J; bases not matched to a gene: 3. Germline values: CDR1 LGHNA, CDR2 YNFKEQ. The CDR3 nucleotides read TGTGCCAGCAGCCAAGGGGGACTAGCGGGAGCCGAGACCCAGTACTTC. It codes for CASSQGGLAGAETQYF.

The V and J genes are TRBV4-3 and TRBJ1-2, with D maybe TRBD1 (6 bases). This CDR3 contains 15 residues. In germline, CDR1 is LGHNA, CDR2 YSLEER. Deletions cut 2 bases from V and 7 bases from J, with 17 bases between. The CDR3 bases are TGCGCCAGCAGCCAACGGGGTCCAGGGGAAGGTGGCTACACCTTC. Amino acids: CASSQRGPGEGGYTF.

V usage is TRBV13 and J usage is TRBJ2-2, with TRBD1 matching over 10 bases. The J segment lost 6 bases and the V segment lost 5 bases, leaving 12 bases of the junction unmatched. The CDR3 has 17 amino acids. Germline CDR1 reads PRHDT; CDR2 reads FYEKMQ (reference sequence). CDR3 loop: CASSHRDRGKDAGELFF. The CDR3 bases are TGTGCCAGCAGCCACAGGGACAGGGGAAAGGATGCCGGGGAGCTGTTTTTT.

This sequence joins TRBV19 and TRBJ2-3; 13 bases map to TRBD2. With V trimmed by 4 bases and J by 0 bases, 7 bases remained unmatched. Germline CDR1 LNHDA, CDR2 SQIVND (reference sequence). CDR3 length: 18 amino acids. CDR3 region: CASSTRLAGGVSTDTQYF. CDR3 in DNA: TGTGCCAGTAGTACCCGACTAGCGGGAGGAGTAAGCACAGATACGCAGTATTTT.

The rearrangement joins TRBV4-3 to TRBJ2-7; maybe TRBD2 (6 bases). CDR1 is LGHNA and CDR2 is YSLEER in the germline V gene. V was shortened by 0 bases and J by 7 bases, with 16 bases between the two germline ends. The CDR3 spans 15 residues. CDR3 residues: CASSQDRAGPGEQYF. The CDR3 DNA reads TGCGCCAGCAGCCAAGATCGGGCGGGACCCGGGGAGCAGTACTTC.

This clone was recorded once. The rearrangement joins TRBV3-1 (or the pseudogene TRBV3-2) to TRBJ2-7, with 9 bases aligning to TRBD1. Per the germline V gene, CDR1 is LGHDT and CDR2 is YNNKEL (reference sequence). V shed 1 base and J 1 base; nucleotides not matched to a gene: 5. CDR3 size: 16 residues. CDR3 coding DNA: TGTGCCAGCAGCCAAGGATCGGACAGGGGATCCTACGAGCAGTACTTC. Protein product: CASSQGSDRGSYEQYF.

The chain has TRBV6-5 and TRBJ1-5, with unresolved D. The CDR3 spans 13 residues. Trimming took off 9 bases at V and 0 bases at J, with 9 bases between the two ends. Germline V gene sequence: CDR1 MNHEY, CDR2 SVGAGI. DNA of the CDR3: TGTGCCAGTTCGGTTAATAGCAATCAGCCCCAGCATTTT. It specifies CASSVNSNQPQHF.

The chain joins TRBV9 to TRBJ2-3; 7 positions match TRBD1. Unmatched junction bases numbered 8, after V lost 3 bases and J lost 4 bases. This CDR3 spans 15 amino acids. Germline-derived CDR1 and CDR2 are SGDLS and YYNGEE. The DNA of the CDR3 is TGTGCCAGCAGCGCCCGACAGGGTGGAGCAGATACGCAGTATTTT. Amino acids: CASSARQGGADTQYF.

The rearrangement joins TRBV27 to TRBJ2-3, with D perhaps matching TRBD2 (6 bases). Trimming took off 0 bases at V and 4 bases at J, with 14 bases between the two ends. Per germline, CDR1 MNHEY and CDR2 SMNVEV (reference sequence). The CDR3 totals 16 residues. CDR3 nucleotides: TGTGCCAGCAGTTTATCGGGGGAGGTGGGTCCAGATACGCAGTATTTT. It specifies CASSLSGEVGPDTQYF.

J is TRBJ1-1 and V is TRBV2; no clear D gene. The V gene's germline CDR1 is SNHLY and CDR2 FYNNEI. Trimming left V 3 bases short and J 6 bases short, with 8 bases between. The CDR3 consists of 12 residues. The CDR3 DNA reads TGTGCCAGCAGTGACTTCCAGGCTGAAGCTTTCTTT. Encoded protein: CASSDFQAEAFF.

The chain is built from TRBV25-1 and TRBJ1-1, with D possibly being TRBD1 (5 bases). V was clipped by 1 base and J by 5 bases, with 11 bases between them. This CDR3 has 14 amino acids. Looked up from germline, CDR1 is MGHDK and CDR2 is SYGVNS. CDR3 DNA sequence: TGTGCCAGCAGTGAATCTGGGGGGGGGACTGAAGCTTTCTTT. Amino acid sequence: CASSESGGGTEAFF.

The chain recombines TRBV7-2 with TRBJ2-3; 7 nucleotides agree with TRBD2. Germline-derived CDR1 and CDR2 are SGHTA and FQGNSA. J was trimmed by 6 bases and V by 11 bases; bases with no gene match: 17. This CDR3 has 15 residues. This chain's CDR3 is CAEEGSAGATDTQYF. The CDR3 DNA reads as TGTGCCGAGGAGGGTTCGGCGGGAGCAACGGATACGCAGTATTTT.

The gene calls are TRBV12-5 and TRBJ1-2, with D tentatively TRBD1 (6 bases). Germline V gene sequence: CDR1 LGHNT, CDR2 FRNRAP. The CDR3 contains 11 residues. Trimming cost V 11 bases and J 6 bases, with 13 bases left between them. The CDR3 loop reads CAGGGGNGYTF. Here the CDR3 DNA reads TGTGCTGGAGGGGGAGGGAATGGCTACACCTTC.

In its sample, this clone was seen a few times. V gene TRBV7-8 combines with J gene TRBJ1-2, with 7 positions matching TRBD1. V trimming: 5 bases; J trimming: 11 bases; junction bases outside the gene matches: 20. CDR3 length: 16 amino acids. Germline V gives CDR1 SGHVS, CDR2 FQNEAQ. Here the CDR3 reads CASSPGAGTATRKYTF. CDR3 sequence (DNA): TGTGCCAGCAGCCCCGGGGCCGGGACAGCCACTCGGAAGTACACCTTC. The full variable domain, with the rest looked up from reference TRBV7-8 and TRBJ1-2, is GAGVSQSPRYKVAKRGQDVALRCDPISGHVSLFWYQQALGQGPEFLTYFQNEAQLDKSGLPSDRFFAERPEGSVSTLKIQRTQQEDSAVYLCASSPGAGTATRKYTFGSGTRLTVV.

This clone has only one observation. V usage is TRBV4-1 and J usage is TRBJ2-3; TRBD2 matches at 7 bases. Germline lookup yields CDR1 MGHRA and CDR2 YSYEKL. V lost 4 bases, J lost 0 bases, and 7 bases stayed unmatched. The CDR3 contains 16 residues. CDR3 region: CASSLSYSGSTDTQYF. In nucleotides, the CDR3 is TGCGCCAGCAGCCTCTCTTATAGCGGGAGCACAGATACGCAGTATTTT.

The chain employs TRBV29-1 and TRBJ2-3, with a weak D call TRBD2 (5 bases). The germline CDR1 and CDR2 sequences are SQVTM and ANQGSEA. CDR3 length equals 14 residues. V was trimmed by 3 bases and J by 3 bases, leaving 13 bases between them. The CDR3 region has the DNA TGCAGCGTTGAGAGGGCTTTGGCGACAGATACGCAGTATTTT. Residues: CSVERALATDTQYF.

This clone was recorded a few times. The chain has TRBV3-1 (or the pseudogene TRBV3-2) and TRBJ2-3; D gene uncertain. Deletions cut 0 bases from V and 4 bases from J, with 11 bases between. Per the germline V gene, CDR1 is LGHDT and CDR2 is YNNKEL (reference sequence). The CDR3 runs 15 residues. CDR3 protein: CASSQDSLGADTQYF. CDR3 nucleotides: TGTGCCAGCAGCCAAGATTCCCTAGGAGCAGATACGCAGTATTTT.

The chain links TRBV15 to TRBJ2-7, with D perhaps TRBD2 (5 bases). Trimming took off 0 bases at V and 3 bases at J, with 12 bases between the two ends. This CDR3 comprises 15 residues. Germline V gene lookup returns CDR1 LNHNV and CDR2 YYDKDF (reference sequence). CDR3 sequence: CATSRELLGSYEQYF. CDR3 in DNA: TGTGCCACCAGCAGAGAATTGCTGGGGAGCTACGAGCAGTACTTC.

The CDR3 DNA reads TGTGCCAGCAGCGCGGACCAGGGTAACCAGCCCCAGCATTTT. It is translated as CASSADQGNQPQHF. The V call is TRBV5-5, the J call TRBJ1-5, with D perhaps TRBD1 (5 bases). Trimming took 4 bases from V and 7 from J, leaving 15 bases between them. Germline V CDR1 and CDR2: SGHKS, YYEKEE (reference sequence). The CDR3 consists of 14 residues.

The chain's CDR3 is CASGLLTGGRYGYTF. The CDR3 DNA reads as TGTGCCAGCGGACTCCTAACAGGGGGTCGGTATGGCTACACCTTC. This chain links TRBV28 with TRBJ1-2; 8 bases match TRBD1. With 8 bases clipped from V and 5 bases from J, the junction kept 13 bases outside the gene matches. CDR3 length: 15 residues. Germline CDR1 MDHEN, CDR2 SYDVKM.